This TCR beta chain was profiled in a study of T cell responses to AZD1222 COVID-19 vaccine (dated by TCRdb to about 2021). For context, the study as a whole: AZD1222 recipients given second doses at about 4 weeks or at about 12 weeks were pooled, since spike-specific TCR depth and breadth were not found to differ between the two schedules. TCR sequencing was performed for 230 to 250 trial participants, of whom around 200 were given two doses of AZD1222 and roughly 25 were given two doses of MenACWY control vaccine. Trial participants were enrolled by age into subgroups of 18-55, 56-69 and 70-plus years, and around 140, 26 and 57 TCR-sequenced participants, respectively, were included in these subgroups.

The study at large found these results: After two AZD1222 doses, both the breadth and the depth of spike-specific TCRs were significantly higher than at day 0 and than in MenACWY recipients. The 56-69-year group was small, and its depth increase did not reach significance, likely because of low power. Most participants were white British and females outnumbered males, and the authors suggested that clonal diversity may have been underestimated. CD4 TCRs associated with the vaccine covered the entire spike protein, and the dominant responses were in regions 160-218 and 743-854. No day 14 peak-response samples were available, so repertoires were characterized only after the peak T cell response. Epitopes outside the regions mutated in the B.1.351 and B.1.1.7 variants were reportedly recognized by nearly half of the unique spike-specific TCRs. Conclusions about previously exposed vaccinees were limited because only six AZD1222 recipients were SARS-CoV-2 seropositive at baseline.

The intended sense of this specimen's time point label: baseline before first vaccination. The vaccinee samples were drawn from two UK trials, COV001 and COV002, one of which was a single-blind randomized controlled phase 2/3 trial testing AZD1222 (ChAdOx1 nCoV-19) in healthy adults. For TCRbeta chain sequencing, PBMC samples from trial participants were taken at day 0 and at day 28 after the second dose. Turning to this clone: No cognate antigen has been identified for it. One end of the junction is discordant with germline, which a read error may explain.

The CDR3 regions of human TCRbeta chains were subjected to immunosequencing. From the authors' description of their analysis: TCRs in the repertoires were compared against a reference library of SARS-CoV-2-specific TCRs that had been generated with the MIRA antigen-specificity platform. Breadth meant the fraction of unique TCRs that were SARS-CoV-2-associated, whereas depth meant the fraction of total T cells that were SARS-CoV-2-associated. Each spike-specific TCR was assigned to its reactive spike region and to a CD4 or CD8 class using the MIRA data. Log10-transformed breadth and depth values were compared by one-way ANOVA with Sidak's multiple comparisons tests. TCRdb holds this immuneACCESS table with in-frame rearrangements only. Some clones are missing; in checked studies, unresolved V genes explain under half, and the rest has no known cause. The V and J calls and clone size were taken over from that table, and D and trimming were inferred from the DNA. The sample table contains approximately 80,000 clones; only one count was recorded for 75% to 90% of them. The ten largest clones capture around 29% of the sample.

CDR1 and CDR2 are read off the germline V gene (reference sequence) as SSHAT and FNYEAQ. Including cysteine and phenylalanine, the CDR3 has 14 amino acids. Just CDR3 DNA is preserved here, 42 bases in frame from base 1. This clonotype was sampled from an adult in good health. The sequence is built from TRBV7-7 and TRBJ2-5; a tentative D call is TRBD1 (5 bases match). This specimen was peripheral blood, taken on day 0 of AZD1222 vaccination. The DNA is as follows: TGTGCTAGCAGCTTGGCAGGGCTCCAAGAGACCCAGTACTTC. Its translation is CASSLAGLQETQYF.